This T cell receptor (beta chain) was retrieved from a study of T cell responses to AZD1222 COVID-19 vaccine. Study-wide findings and caveats: Two doses of AZD1222 preceded a rise in Spike-specific TCR breadth and depth. No day 14 peak samples; only post-peak repertoires were characterized.

Profiling relied on immunoSEQ multiplex PCR, and the TCRdb table lists in-frame clones only, not all of them. This sample has some 97,000 clones, with 85% to 90% found just once. Trimming left V 4 bases short and J 3 bases short, with 9 bases between. This CDR3 is built from 13 residues. Germline lookup yields CDR1 LNHDA and CDR2 SQIVND (reference sequence). To note about this clone: Its antigen is undetermined.

This chain connects TRBV19 to TRBJ1-1; D is unresolved. Source: peripheral blood, taken on day 0 of AZD1222 vaccination. The sequence was obtained from an adult in good health. The CDR3: CASSTWRDTEAFF. The DNA for the CDR3 is TGTGCCAGTAGTACTTGGAGGGACACTGAAGCTTTCTTT.